The 16 T cell receptor beta chains below all came from one sample that was sequenced in a study of T cell responses to AZD1222 COVID-19 vaccine. Some clones are missing from TCRdb's copy, which holds only in-frame ones; the method was immunoSEQ multiplex PCR. Of about 120,000 clones listed, about 89% are singletons. Sequencing used peripheral blood, obtained on day 0 of AZD1222 vaccination. Receptors originate from an adult in good health.

The chain employs TRBV29-1 and TRBJ2-1; 8 bases align to TRBD2. The CDR3 runs to 14 residues. Trimming at V came to 4 bases and at J to 6 bases, leaving 8 bases not matched to a gene. Germline V gene data show CDR1 as SQVTM and CDR2 as ANQGSEA. CDR3 sequence: CSVGRAGGSNEQFF. CDR3 in DNA: TGCAGCGTTGGCAGGGCGGGAGGCAGCAATGAGCAGTTCTTC.

For this clone: Different DNA sequences within this sample yield the same CDR3. The genes are TRBV5-1 and TRBJ2-7; no definite D call. The CDR3 totals 11 residues. Trimming took off 4 bases at V and 4 bases at J, with 6 bases between the two ends. Germline values: CDR1 SGHRS, CDR2 YFSETQ. The CDR3 loop is CASSQGYEQYF. DNA for the CDR3: TGCGCCAGCAGCCAAGGGTACGAGCAGTACTTC.

The chain is built from TRBV6-1 and TRBJ1-4; D is uncertain. The V gene's germline CDR1 is MNHNS and CDR2 SASEGT. The CDR3 sequence is 15 residues long. Between the trimmed V and J ends, which lost 1 base and 6 bases, there was a span of 12 bases. The DNA of the CDR3 is TGTGCCAGCAGTGAAGATGTGGGGAGGTATGAAAAACTGTTTTTT. It specifies CASSEDVGRYEKLFF.

This clone has only one observation. The rearrangement joins TRBV11-3 to TRBJ1-1; D not certain. Germline CDR1 SGHNT, CDR2 YENEEA. V dropped 6 bases and J dropped 11 bases, with 16 bases sitting between them. CDR3 length: 12 residues. The CDR3 reads CASSLHTGQAFF. The CDR3 nucleotides read TGTGCCAGCAGTCTCCACACCGGTCAGGCTTTCTTT.

The chain has TRBV6-5 and TRBJ1-1; the D gene is possibly TRBD1 (5 bases). V shed 7 bases and J shed 0 bases, with 12 bases lying between them. CDR1 MNHEY and CDR2 SVGAGI come from the germline V gene. CDR3 length: 14 residues. The CDR3 sequence is CASILRGLNTEAFF. The CDR3 region has the DNA TGTGCCAGCATCCTGCGGGGCTTGAACACTGAAGCTTTCTTT.

The chain recombines TRBV28 with TRBJ1-2; 10 bases align to TRBD1. Losses at the gene ends were 5 bases for V and 12 bases for J; bases not matched to a gene: 6. The CDR3 covers 12 residues. Germline CDR1 and CDR2: MDHEN and SYDVKM. CDR3 in amino acids: CASSPRDRGDTF. The CDR3 DNA is TGTGCCAGCAGTCCTAGGGACAGGGGAGACACCTTC.

The gene calls are TRBV19 and TRBJ2-2, with D possibly matching TRBD1 (6 bases). CDR3 size: 14 residues. The germline V gene encodes CDR1 LNHDA and CDR2 SQIVND (reference sequence). The ends were cut back, 6 bases at V and 1 base at J, with 9 bases in the middle. The CDR3 nucleotides read TGTGCCAGTAGGGGGACACGGAACACCGGGGAGCTGTTTTTT. It translates to CASRGTRNTGELFF.

The J gene is TRBJ1-1, the V gene TRBV6-5; TRBD1 might be the D (6 bases). The V gene's germline CDR1 is MNHEY and CDR2 SVGAGI. This CDR3 contains 11 residues. Trimming left V 7 bases short and J 5 bases short, with 8 bases between. The CDR3 DNA is TGTGCCAGCACCGGACAGACTGAAGCTTTCTTT. This sequence encodes CASTGQTEAFF.

This sequence joins TRBV5-4 and TRBJ1-6, with D perhaps TRBD1 (5 bases). CDR3 size: 15 residues. In germline, CDR1 is SGHNT, CDR2 YYREEE (reference sequence). The ends were cut back, 0 bases at V and 8 bases at J, with 12 bases in the middle. CDR3 DNA sequence: TGTGCCAGCAGCTTGGAGTCCAGGGAGGATTCACCCCTCCACTTT. It yields the protein CASSLESREDSPLHF.

V usage is TRBV3-1 (or the pseudogene TRBV3-2) and J usage is TRBJ2-1; D is unresolved. Trimming stripped 6 bases from V and 0 bases from J, with 9 bases between. This CDR3 spans 14 amino acids. Germline V gene data show CDR1 as LGHDT and CDR2 as YNNKEL (reference sequence). In DNA form, the CDR3 reads TGTGCCAGCAGTTCATTCAGCTCCTACAATGAGCAGTTCTTC. Its protein product is CASSSFSSYNEQFF.

V and J are TRBV7-9 and TRBJ1-5, with a tentative D call TRBD1 (5 bases). Germline CDR1 reads SEHNR; CDR2 reads FQNEAQ (reference sequence). V lost 1 base, J lost 6 bases, and 7 bases lay in between. This CDR3 spans 13 amino acids. The CDR3 loop reads CASSLVDSQPQHF. The CDR3 DNA follows: TGTGCCAGCAGCTTAGTCGACAGTCAGCCCCAGCATTTT.

This chain uses TRBV6-5 with TRBJ1-5; 9 positions agree with TRBD1. Germline CDR1 MNHEY, CDR2 SVGAGI. V trimming: 7 bases; J trimming: 7 bases; junction bases outside the gene matches: 11. This CDR3 is built from 15 residues. The CDR3, as DNA: TGTGCCAGCAATTTACCGGACAGGGGAGGGCAGCCCCAGCATTTT. Protein sequence: CASNLPDRGGQPQHF.

The genes are TRBV4-2 and TRBJ2-1; 9 nucleotides line up with TRBD1. The trim removed 4 bases at V and 10 bases at J, leaving 14 bases unmatched. Germline loops: CDR1 LGHNA, CDR2 YNFKEQ. The CDR3 is made up of 16 amino acids. This CDR3 reads CASSLKLDRGLWEQFF. Here the CDR3 DNA reads TGTGCCAGCAGCCTAAAACTGGACAGGGGTTTATGGGAGCAGTTCTTC.

This chain's CDR3 is CASSIDRTGGIYGYTF. CDR3 sequence (DNA): TGTGCCAGTAGTATAGACCGGACAGGGGGCATCTATGGCTACACCTTC. The chain employs TRBV19 and TRBJ1-2, with 11 bases aligning to TRBD1. This CDR3 spans 16 amino acids. Trimming cost V 0 bases and J 4 bases; bases outside gene matches: 4. The germline V gene has CDR1 LNHDA and CDR2 SQIVND (reference sequence).

The gene calls are TRBV5-1 and TRBJ1-4, with TRBD1 matching over 10 bases. The CDR3 contains 17 residues. Germline CDR1 and CDR2: SGHRS and YFSETQ. V gave up 4 bases and J gave up 0 bases; unmatched junction bases: 6. Written as DNA, the CDR3 is TGCGCCAGCAGCCTTTCGGGACAGGGGACAACTAATGAAAAACTGTTTTTT. This sequence encodes CASSLSGQGTTNEKLFF.

V and J are TRBV5-6 and TRBJ1-5, with unresolved D. Per germline, CDR1 SGHDT and CDR2 YYEEEE. There are 14 residues in the CDR3. V lost 2 bases and J 3 bases, leaving 9 bases between the germline ends. The CDR3, as DNA: TGTGCCAGCAGCTTAGGAAATACCAATCAGCCCCAGCATTTT. This gives the protein CASSLGNTNQPQHF.